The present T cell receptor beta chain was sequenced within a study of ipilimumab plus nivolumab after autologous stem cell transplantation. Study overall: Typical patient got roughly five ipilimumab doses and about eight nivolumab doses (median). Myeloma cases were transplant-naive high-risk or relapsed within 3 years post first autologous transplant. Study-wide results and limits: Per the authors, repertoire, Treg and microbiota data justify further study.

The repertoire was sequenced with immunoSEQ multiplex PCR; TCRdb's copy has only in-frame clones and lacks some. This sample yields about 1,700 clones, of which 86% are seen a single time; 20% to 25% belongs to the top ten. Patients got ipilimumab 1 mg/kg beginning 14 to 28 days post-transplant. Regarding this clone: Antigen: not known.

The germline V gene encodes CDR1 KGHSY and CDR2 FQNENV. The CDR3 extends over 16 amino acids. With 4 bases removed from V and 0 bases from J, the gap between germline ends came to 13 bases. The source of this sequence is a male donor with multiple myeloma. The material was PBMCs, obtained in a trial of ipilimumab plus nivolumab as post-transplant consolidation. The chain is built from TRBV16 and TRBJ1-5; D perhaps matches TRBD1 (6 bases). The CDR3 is CASSPPDSDSNQPQHF. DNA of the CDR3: TGTGCCAGCAGCCCTCCGGACAGCGATAGCAATCAGCCCCAGCATTTT. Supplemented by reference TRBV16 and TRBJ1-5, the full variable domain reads GEEVAQTPKHLVRGEGQKAKLYCAPIKGHSYVFWYQQVLKNEFKFLISFQNENVFDETGMPKERFSAKCLPNSPCSLEIQATKLEDSAVYFCASSPPDSDSNQPQHFGDGTRLSIL.